This TCR beta chain stems from a study of cytomegalovirus exposure and HLA in healthy donors. Study results and limitations: A later analysis associated some 18,000 TCR beta sequences with HLA alleles at a 0.05 false discovery rate. Reports indicated that the classifier achieved high specificity and sensitivity in diagnosing cytomegalovirus status. An analysis was carried out later, and it reportedly showed fewer N-insertions in an Asian-associated ancestry cluster than the roughly 670-donor mean.

Unrecorded immune exposure was likely among donors, who were nominally healthy when sampled. PCR involved 60 Vbeta and 13 Jbeta primers. TCRdb keeps only in-frame clones here, not all; method: immunoSEQ multiplex PCR. This sample has approximately 100,000 clones, with 65% to 80% found just once. With respect to this clone: Its target is not known.

Material for sequencing was PBMCs. This receptor was identified in a woman aged 40 to 55 in good health and CMV-seronegative.

For the CDR3, the DNA is TGTGCCAGCAGTTCCAGCGGGGCGGGTTTAGTGGCTGAAGCTTTCTTT. Protein sequence: CASSSSGAGLVAEAFF. The chain employs TRBV28 and TRBJ1-1, with D perhaps matching TRBD1 (5 bases). Germline values: CDR1 MDHEN, CDR2 SYDVKM. V shed 4 bases and J shed 6 bases, with 21 bases lying between them. The CDR3 length is 16 residues.